This is a list of T cell receptor beta chains from one sample in a study of Ad26.COV2.S vaccination and SARS-CoV-2 variants. Libraries were prepared by immunoSEQ multiplex PCR; TCRdb keeps only in-frame clonotypes and omits some of them. The table has under 600,000 clones, about 88% seen once. The sample here was peripheral blood, taken in a trial of Ad26.COV2.S vaccine versus placebo. The source is a person aged 18-65 years who received the Ad26.COV2.S COVID-19 vaccine or a placebo. The CDR3 runs from the conserved cysteine through the conserved F or W. The D gene is left open where the match is weak. Part of the rows lack a size; the others show once, few, many or a class for expanded clones.

abundance | j_gene | d_gene | v_gene | CDR3nt | CDR3aa
- | TRBJ1-2 | - | TRBV6-5 | TGTGCCAGCAGCCTCCTGACGCCCTATGGCTACACCTTC | CASSLLTPYGYTF
- | TRBJ2-7 | - | TRBV9 | TGTGCCAGCAGCGCAGGCGGGGCTCAGTACTTC | CASSAGGAQYF
- | TRBJ1-2 | - | TRBV5-1 | TGCGCCAGCAGGCTCCAGGGGCTGCATGGCTACACCTTC | CASRLQGLHGYTF
- | TRBJ2-7 | TRBD2 | TRBV6-5 | TGTGCCAGCAGTTACTCGAGCGGGGGAGGGTACGAGCAGTACTTC | CASSYSSGGGYEQYF
once | TRBJ2-7 | TRBD1 | TRBV7-2 | TGTGCCAGCAGCCCGGGACAGGGGATGTCCTACGAGCAGTACTTC | CASSPGQGMSYEQYF
- | TRBJ1-2 | - | TRBV19 | TGTGCCAGTAGTATCGGGGATAGAGGCTACACCTTC | CASSIGDRGYTF
- | TRBJ1-1 | - | TRBV7-9 | TGTGCCAGCAGCTTCGCGACACAGGGAAACACTGAAGCTTTCTTT | CASSFATQGNTEAFF
- | TRBJ2-2 | - | TRBV7-3 | TGTGCCAGCAGCCGTAGTGTTTATGGGGACACCAACACCGGGGAGCTGTTTTTT | CASSRSVYGDTNTGELFF
- | TRBJ2-7 | - | TRBV14 | TGTGCCAGCAGCCAAGATCAGCGGGCTTACTCCTACGAGCAGTACTTC | CASSQDQRAYSYEQYF
- | TRBJ2-6 | - | TRBV11-3 | TGTGCCAGCAGCAACAGCTGGGGCTCTGGGGCCAACGTCCTGACTTTC | CASSNSWGSGANVLTF
- | TRBJ1-6 | - | TRBV3-1/TRBV3-2 | TGTGCCAGCAGCCAGCAGAGCTCCTATAATTCACCCCTCCACTTT | CASSQQSSYNSPLHF
- | TRBJ2-5 | - | TRBV3-1/TRBV3-2 | TGTGCCAGCAGCCAAGACCTCCCAGGGTGGGAGACCCAGTACTTC | CASSQDLPGWETQYF
- | TRBJ1-4 | - | TRBV30 | TGTGCCTGGAGTACGGGACCCAGCAAGGAAAAACTGTTTTTT | CAWSTGPSKEKLFF
- | TRBJ2-7 | TRBD1 | TRBV2 | TGTGCCAGCAGTGAAGCGGGACAGGGTTACGAGCAGTACTTC | CASSEAGQGYEQYF
- | TRBJ2-3 | - | TRBV7-3 | TGTGCCAGCAGCCCGAAAGTTGGGGGTAGGGATACGCAGTATTTT | CASSPKVGGRDTQYF
- | TRBJ2-1 | TRBD1 | TRBV5-5 | TGTGCCAGCAGCTTCGGACAGGTACTACCTAATGAGCAGTTCTTC | CASSFGQVLPNEQFF
- | TRBJ2-6 | - | TRBV7-9 | TGTGCCAGCAGCCGGGGGACCGGGGCCAACGTCCTGACTTTC | CASSRGTGANVLTF
few | TRBJ2-7 | - | TRBV7-9 | TGTGCCAGCAGCTTAAATTTCCGAGAGCAGTACTTC | CASSLNFREQYF
- | TRBJ1-1 | - | TRBV4-2 | TGTGCCAGCAGCCCGACAGAGAACACTGAAGCTTTCTTT | CASSPTENTEAFF
- | TRBJ2-5 | - | TRBV28 | TGTGCCAGCAGTTTATACGCGGAGACCCAGTACTTC | CASSLYAETQYF
- | TRBJ2-3 | - | TRBV6-5 | TGTGCCAGCAGTTACTCTGGACTACCGTCCACAGATACGCAGTATTTT | CASSYSGLPSTDTQYF
- | TRBJ1-1 | - | TRBV27 | TGTGCCAGCAGTTTACTTCCCCACACTGAAGCTTTCTTT | CASSLLPHTEAFF
- | TRBJ2-7 | TRBD2 | TRBV7-8 | TGTGCCAGCAGCAAGCTTCGGCTAGCGGGAGGATCCTACGAGCAGTACTTC | CASSKLRLAGGSYEQYF
few | TRBJ1-5 | - | TRBV12-3/TRBV12-4 | TGTGCCAGCAGTTTAGCCGGTCAGCCCCAGCATTTT | CASSLAGQPQHF
- | TRBJ1-1 | - | TRBV19 | TGTGCCAGTAGTATCGGGCGATTTTCCATAGAGAACACTGAAGCTTTCTTT | CASSIGRFSIENTEAFF
- | TRBJ1-5 | - | TRBV14 | TGTGCCAGCAGCCAGGATAGCAATCAGCCCCAGCATTTT | CASSQDSNQPQHF
- | TRBJ1-4 | - | TRBV10-2 | TGCGCCAGCAGCTACACAGGACTACATGAAAAACTGTTTTTT | CASSYTGLHEKLFF
- | TRBJ2-7 | - | TRBV6-5 | TGTGCCAGCAGTCATCGGACAACTGAGCAGTACTTC | CASSHRTTEQYF
- | TRBJ1-5 | - | TRBV6-5 | TGTGCCAGCAGTTACGGGAGGGCTCAGCCCCAGCATTTT | CASSYGRAQPQHF
- | TRBJ2-1 | TRBD2 | TRBV27 | TGTGCCAGCAGAAGCGGGGGGATAAGCTCCTACAATGAGCAGTTCTTC | CASRSGGISSYNEQFF
- | TRBJ2-7 | - | TRBV7-9 | TGTGCCAGCAGCTTAGCAGGGGTAAGGGCCTACGAGCAGTACTTC | CASSLAGVRAYEQYF
- | TRBJ1-2 | - | TRBV28 | TGTGCCAGCAGTTTTAATTTAGCAGGGAAGGGCTACACCTTC | CASSFNLAGKGYTF
- | TRBJ2-5 | - | TRBV3-1/TRBV3-2 | TGTGCCAGCAGCCAATCATGGCCAATCTTTAAGTACTTC | CASSQSWPIFKYF
- | TRBJ1-1 | TRBD1 | TRBV7-2 | TGTGCCAGCAGCTTACAACAGGGGGCTGTCGCTGAAGCTTTCTTT | CASSLQQGAVAEAFF
- | TRBJ1-2 | - | TRBV20-1 | TGCAGTGCCAGTAGGTCAGGCGGCACCACCTATGGCTACACCTTC | CSASRSGGTTYGYTF
- | TRBJ2-1 | - | TRBV5-1 | TGCGCCAGCAGCCCGTCTCCGGAGGGGGTCGGCAATGAGCAGTTCTTC | CASSPSPEGVGNEQFF
- | TRBJ1-3 | - | TRBV29-1 | TGCAGCGTTCGGGTTAGCTCTGGAAACACCATATATTTT | CSVRVSSGNTIYF
- | TRBJ1-5 | - | TRBV7-2 | TGTGCCAGCAGCCCTCTTGTGGGGGGAGGCAATCAGCCCCAGCATTTT | CASSPLVGGGNQPQHF
- | TRBJ2-5 | TRBD2 | TRBV4-3 | TGCGCCAGCAGCCAAGAGGGACTAGCGGAAGAGACCCAGTACTTC | CASSQEGLAEETQYF
- | TRBJ1-2 | TRBD1 | TRBV6-5 | TGTGCCAGCAGTTCCAGGGGGCTCTATGGCTACACCTTC | CASSSRGLYGYTF
- | TRBJ1-1 | TRBD1 | TRBV11-2 | TGTGCCAGCAGCGGAAACAGGGGGAGGACTGAAGCTTTCTTT | CASSGNRGRTEAFF
- | TRBJ2-7 | TRBD1 | TRBV2 | TGTGCCAGCAGGGGGGACAGGGTCGTAACCTACGAGCAGTACTTC | CASRGDRVVTYEQYF
- | TRBJ1-2 | - | TRBV28 | TGTGCCACCTCCTACAATGCTGGTGGCTACACCTTC | CATSYNAGGYTF
- | TRBJ1-1 | - | TRBV4-3 | TGCGCCAGCAGCCAAGTTTTCGGCAGGAGATATGCTGAAGCTTTCTTT | CASSQVFGRRYAEAFF
- | TRBJ2-3 | TRBD1 | TRBV5-1 | TGCGCCAGCAGCTCACTGGACAGGCTCACAGATACGCAGTATTTT | CASSSLDRLTDTQYF
- | TRBJ2-7 | - | TRBV5-4 | TGTGCCAGCAGCTTGGGGGGGTACGAGCAGTACTTC | CASSLGGYEQYF
- | TRBJ2-7 | - | TRBV19 | TGTGCCAGTAGTATATCCCCCCTCGGGAGTAAGCAGTACTTC | CASSISPLGSKQYF
- | TRBJ2-7 | - | TRBV2 | TGTGCCAGCAGTGCCCAACTGGGGGGATGGGGCGAGCAGTACTTC | CASSAQLGGWGEQYF
- | TRBJ2-7 | TRBD2 | TRBV24-1 | TGTGCCACCAGTGATTTGGGCTTAGGACTAGCGGGGCCCCGCTACGAGCAGTACTTC | CATSDLGLGLAGPRYEQYF
once | TRBJ2-5 | - | TRBV12-3/TRBV12-4 | TGTGCCAGCAGTCGGGACTTTAAAGAGACCCAGTACTTC | CASSRDFKETQYF
- | TRBJ2-1 | TRBD2 | TRBV10-1 | TGCGCCAGCAGCCCCGGCTCCACTAGCGGGATTTACAATGAGCAGTTCTTC | CASSPGSTSGIYNEQFF
- | TRBJ1-2 | TRBD1 | TRBV7-9 | TGTGCCAGCAGCTCTACCGGGACAGGGGCTAACTATGGCTACACCTTC | CASSSTGTGANYGYTF
- | TRBJ2-7 | TRBD2 | TRBV2 | TGTGCCAGCAGGCTAGCGGGGGGGCCTTCCGAGCAGTACTTC | CASRLAGGPSEQYF
- | TRBJ2-6 | - | TRBV11-2 | TGTGCCAGCAGCTCCACAGCCGGGCCCGGGGCCAACGTCCTGACTTTC | CASSSTAGPGANVLTF